Given below is one T cell receptor beta chain in context. The data were produced by immunoSEQ multiplex PCR, yet TCRdb's version contains in-frame clones alone and is incomplete. Of around 65,000 clones in the sample, around 90% were seen once. This sample was taken from a study of OX40 agonist ivuxolimab in advanced cancers. Overall study context: Those enrolled were approximately 83% male, with a mean age of approximately 60 years and ages from roughly 20 to 90.

The germline V gene encodes CDR1 SEHNR and CDR2 FQNEAQ (reference sequence). The V end lost 5 bases, the J end lost 8 bases, and 15 bases lay between the germline ends. The CDR3 contains 13 residues. This receptor was identified in an adult with an advanced solid tumor such as melanoma, head and neck, liver or kidney cancer. The sample consisted of CD4+ or CD8+ T cells sorted from blood, taken in a trial of the OX40 agonist ivuxolimab. The rearrangement uses TRBV7-9 and TRBJ1-2; the D gene is possibly TRBD1 (6 bases). The CDR3 spells CASSPRTVGGYTF. The CDR3, as DNA: TGTGCCAGCAGCCCGAGGACAGTCGGAGGCTACACCTTC.